This entry concerns a single T cell receptor (beta chain). Its target is unknown. One entry per CDR3 protein, called by TCRdb with MiXCR from the reads. The sample lists about 770,000 distinct CDR3 sequences, about 27% seen once, with less than 15% in the top ten. The source of the sample is a study of T cell repertoires in cytomegalovirus infection. Study context: Selection of CMV epitopes for the study included recently identified HLA-C-restricted and well-studied HLA-B-restricted ones. An indication of both CMV infection and matching HLA type came from public TCR beta signatures. Study-wide results and limits: HLA-C-restricted, CMV-specific TCR beta clonotypes were dominant ex vivo. Identification of carriers of CMV plus the relevant HLA was performed using cumulative public TCR beta family frequency.

The CDR3 is 11 amino acids. Trimming cost V 5 bases and J 12 bases, with 13 bases left between them. CDR1 MNHEY and CDR2 SVGEGT come from the germline V gene. Sequences were derived from cultured CD8+ T cells from PBMCs, sampled from culture after CMV antigen stimulation. This chain connects TRBV6-2 or TRBV6-3 to TRBJ1-2; possible D gene TRBD1, 6 bases. This TCR was sampled from a human donor in good health (CMV status not recorded). Some clones in this sample may be carry-over from other donors' samples. CDR3 bases: TGTGCCAGCAGTGGGGGCGGAACGGACACCTTC. As protein: CASSGGGTDTF.